The 23 T cell receptor beta chains given below trace back to one sample, sequenced in a study of OX40 agonist ivuxolimab in advanced cancers. TCRdb keeps only in-frame clones here, not all; method: immunoSEQ multiplex PCR. The sample contains tens of thousands of clones, less than 95% of which appear only once. The source material was CD4+ or CD8+ T cells sorted from blood, sampled in a trial of the OX40 agonist ivuxolimab. Every receptor here comes from an adult with an advanced solid tumor such as melanoma, head and neck, liver or kidney cancer.

This clone has just one count. Other DNA sequences in the sample encode the same CDR3. This chain links TRBV30 with TRBJ1-5, with D unresolved. The germline V and J ends were trimmed by 0 bases and 0 bases, with 6 bases remaining between them. CDR3 length equals 14 residues. Germline assignment: CDR1 GTSNPN and CDR2 SVGIG (reference sequence). The DNA for the CDR3 is TGTGCCTGGAGTGTCGGCCTTAGCAATCAGCCCCAGCATTTT. This translates into CAWSVGLSNQPQHF.

The V gene is TRBV6-5, the J gene TRBJ1-1; 7 bases match TRBD1. V was clipped by 0 bases and J by 3 bases; unmatched bases: 1. CDR3 length equals 14 residues. Germline loops: CDR1 MNHEY, CDR2 SVGAGI. CDR3 amino acids: CASSYSTGYTEAFF. DNA for the CDR3: TGTGCCAGCAGTTACTCGACAGGGTACACTGAAGCTTTCTTT.

The chain employs TRBV18 and TRBJ2-1, with TRBD2 matching over 9 bases. Germline trimming cut 9 bases from V and 9 bases from J; bases unmatched to any gene: 12. Germline values: CDR1 KGHSH, CDR2 LQKENI. This CDR3 is built from 14 residues. CDR3 region: CASSPPSGGSEQFF. As DNA, the CDR3 is TGTGCCAGTTCCCCGCCCAGCGGGGGGAGTGAGCAGTTCTTC.

This rearrangement joins TRBV18 to TRBJ1-1; TRBD1 is a possible D gene (5 bases). This CDR3 has 14 amino acids. Germline CDR1 reads KGHSH; CDR2 reads LQKENI. V was pared by 6 bases and J by 0 bases, with 11 bases between. The CDR3: CASSPGALNTEAFF. The CDR3 bases are TGTGCCAGCTCCCCTGGGGCCCTGAACACTGAAGCTTTCTTT.

The genes are TRBV6-1 and TRBJ1-5, with TRBD1 as a possible D gene (5 bases). V lost 4 bases and J 6 bases, leaving 13 bases between the germline ends. The length of the CDR3 is 14 residues. Germline values: CDR1 MNHNS, CDR2 SASEGT. The CDR3 protein is CASSGQAGSQPQHF. The CDR3 nucleotides read TGTGCCAGCAGTGGGCAGGCAGGGAGTCAGCCCCAGCATTTT.

The chain couples TRBV4-2 to TRBJ2-2; 12 bases align to TRBD2. The germline V gene encodes CDR1 LGHNA and CDR2 YNFKEQ. The junction had 12 bases not matched to a gene; V was cut back by 7 bases and J by 3 bases. The CDR3 is made up of 18 amino acids. CDR3 DNA: TGTGCCAGCAATCAGATGACTAGCGGGGGTCTCGACACCGGGGAGCTGTTTTTT. Protein product: CASNQMTSGGLDTGELFF.

The genes are TRBV7-2 and TRBJ1-1, with a possible D match to TRBD1 (5 bases). Trimming took off 5 bases at V and 2 bases at J, with 12 bases between the two ends. This CDR3 has 14 amino acids. CDR1 is SGHTA and CDR2 is FQGNSA in the germline V gene. CDR3: CASSARDANTEAFF. In nucleotides, the CDR3 is TGTGCCAGCAGCGCCCGGGACGCCAACACTGAAGCTTTCTTT.

The V gene is TRBV7-9, the J gene TRBJ1-1; 9 bases match TRBD1. Germline loops: CDR1 SEHNR, CDR2 FQNEAQ (reference sequence). With 6 bases clipped from V and 9 bases from J, the junction kept 5 bases outside the gene matches. This CDR3 spans 12 amino acids. The CDR3 nucleotides read TGTGCCAGCAGGGGGACAGGGCCCCAAGCTTTCTTT. Translation: CASRGTGPQAFF.

The rearrangement joins TRBV10-3 to TRBJ2-7; 8 positions agree with TRBD1. Trimming took 7 bases from V and 0 from J; bases not matched to a gene: 5. This CDR3 spans 14 amino acids. Per the germline V gene, CDR1 is ENHRY and CDR2 is SYGVKD. CDR3: CAIKGQASSYEQYF. For the CDR3, the DNA is TGTGCCATCAAGGGACAGGCGAGCTCCTACGAGCAGTACTTC.

In its sample, this clone was seen a few times. This chain links TRBV6-1 with TRBJ2-1, with 11 bases matching TRBD1. Germline lookup yields CDR1 MNHNS and CDR2 SASEGT. The CDR3 is 15 amino acids. Trimming at V came to 4 bases and at J to 7 bases, leaving 6 bases not matched to a gene. The CDR3 sequence is CASSAYGTGGNEQFF. As DNA, the CDR3 is TGTGCCAGCAGTGCCTACGGGACAGGGGGGAATGAGCAGTTCTTC.

The chain joins TRBV18 to TRBJ1-1; no reliable D call. V was pared by 2 bases and J by 1 base, with 14 bases between. The germline CDR1 and CDR2 sequences are KGHSH and LQKENI. This CDR3 contains 16 residues. CDR3 in amino acids: CASSPVESPRNTEAFF. The CDR3 DNA reads TGTGCCAGCTCACCAGTAGAGTCTCCGCGGAACACTGAAGCTTTCTTT.

V usage is TRBV19 and J usage is TRBJ1-2; 8 bases agree with TRBD1. V shed 7 bases, J shed 2 bases, and the junction held 9 bases outside the gene matches. There are 15 residues in the CDR3. Germline lookup yields CDR1 LNHDA and CDR2 SQIVND (reference sequence). The chain's CDR3 is CASTGGQGNNYGYTF. In DNA, the CDR3 is TGTGCCAGTACCGGAGGACAGGGAAACAACTATGGCTACACCTTC.

The chain carries TRBV5-8 and TRBJ2-5; 7 bases fit TRBD2. Unmatched junction bases numbered 15, after V lost 5 bases and J lost 5 bases. Germline assignment: CDR1 SGHTS and CDR2 YDEGEE. The CDR3 is made up of 16 amino acids. In nucleotides, the CDR3 is TGTGCCAGCAGACCGGGTTCGGGCGCGGGGGAGGAGACCCAGTACTTC. Translating gives CASRPGSGAGEETQYF.

The chain couples TRBV7-2 to TRBJ2-7; 8 nucleotides agree with TRBD2. This CDR3 is 15 amino acids long. V lost 1 base, J lost 3 bases, and 5 bases stayed unmatched. Germline assignment: CDR1 SGHTA and CDR2 FQGNSA. The CDR3 DNA is TGTGCCAGCAGCTTAGAAGCGGGGGCCTTCTACGAGCAGTACTTC. It is translated as CASSLEAGAFYEQYF.

V usage is TRBV6-5 and J usage is TRBJ2-4; possibly TRBD1 for D (6 bases). Trimming shortened V by 2 bases and J by 6 bases, and 14 bases separated the two germline ends. The germline V gene encodes CDR1 MNHEY and CDR2 SVGAGI. The CDR3 covers 15 residues. CDR3 region: CASSYGAGALNIQYF. The CDR3 DNA reads TGTGCCAGCAGTTACGGGGCAGGGGCTCTAAACATTCAGTACTTC.

The V gene is TRBV7-3, the J gene TRBJ2-1; D is undetermined. Germline loops: CDR1 SGHTA, CDR2 FQGTGA. The CDR3 length is 13 residues. V shed 5 bases and J shed 6 bases, with 11 bases lying between them. The DNA of the CDR3 is TGTGCCAGCAGCAGTCGAGGCGGCAATGAGCAGTTCTTC. This translates into CASSSRGGNEQFF.

The gene calls are TRBV4-1 and TRBJ1-5; TRBD1 aligns across 10 bases. Germline CDR1 and CDR2: MGHRA and YSYEKL. V was pared by 1 base and J by 7 bases, with 10 bases of the junction left unmatched. The CDR3 contains 17 residues. CDR3 amino acids: CASSQADPGQGSQPQHF. The CDR3 nucleotides are TGCGCCAGCAGCCAAGCCGATCCGGGACAGGGGTCGCAGCCCCAGCATTTT.

The rearrangement uses TRBV19 and TRBJ1-1, with unresolved D. There are 15 residues in the CDR3. The V and J ends lost 5 bases and 0 bases respectively, with 13 bases between them. Looked up from germline, CDR1 is LNHDA and CDR2 is SQIVND (reference sequence). The CDR3 is CASSAQTVMNTEAFF. DNA for the CDR3: TGTGCCAGTAGTGCACAAACAGTGATGAACACTGAAGCTTTCTTT.

The chain links TRBV5-1 to TRBJ1-5; D is perhaps TRBD1 (6 bases). The CDR3 has 13 residues. With 3 bases removed from V and 4 bases from J, the gap between germline ends came to 8 bases. CDR1 SGHRS and CDR2 YFSETQ come from the germline V gene. As DNA, the CDR3 is TGCGCCAGCAGCTGGGACACAAATCAGCCCCAGCATTTT. Amino acids: CASSWDTNQPQHF.

DNA of the CDR3: TGTGCCAGCAGCACGGGCCCTAGGGAAGAGACCCAGTACTTC. It codes for CASSTGPREETQYF. This sequence joins TRBV9 and TRBJ2-5; D ambiguous. The V end was cut by 4 bases, the J end by 3 bases, with 13 bases between. Germline CDR1 and CDR2: SGDLS and YYNGEE. The CDR3 loop spans 14 amino acids.

The CDR3 protein is CASMGLGSNNEQFF. The CDR3 DNA sequence: TGCGCCAGCATGGGACTCGGGTCAAACAATGAGCAGTTCTTC. This chain links TRBV10-2 with TRBJ2-1, with D possibly TRBD2 on 6 matching bases. CDR1 and CDR2 from the germline V gene are WSHSY and SAAADI. V was shortened by 7 bases and J by 5 bases, with 15 bases between the two germline ends. The CDR3 has 14 residues.

This rearrangement joins TRBV5-1 to TRBJ1-2; 8 bases are a match to TRBD1. With 4 bases clipped from V and 7 bases from J, the junction kept 12 bases outside the gene matches. The CDR3 extends over 15 amino acids. Looked up from germline, CDR1 is SGHRS and CDR2 is YFSETQ. The CDR3 is CASSLGRTGHGGYTF. Written as DNA, the CDR3 is TGCGCCAGCAGCCTAGGAAGGACAGGGCATGGTGGCTACACCTTC.

This chain joins TRBV30 and TRBJ2-5, with D tentatively TRBD2 (7 bases). V was cut by 0 bases and J by 7 bases, with 15 bases left in between. Per germline, CDR1 GTSNPN and CDR2 SVGIG (reference sequence). The CDR3 has 14 residues. CDR3 loop: CAWSVEGGGRTQYF. CDR3 in DNA: TGTGCCTGGAGTGTCGAGGGGGGCGGGAGGACCCAGTACTTC.